The present entry profiles one T cell receptor beta chain with its context. Its antigen is as yet unknown. The sample comes from a study of shared clonotypes between healthy human individuals. Assay: immunoSEQ multiplex PCR; the TCRdb copy retains only in-frame clones and omits some. The repertoire holds roughly 2.5 million clones, with roughly nine tenths as singletons. Study-level findings and limits: Across a handful of donors, naive CD4 shared about 5%, naive CD8 more than 3%, memory CD4 2% to 2.5%, memory CD8 over 0.3%.

This CDR3 is built from 14 residues. Trimming cost V 3 bases and J 1 base, with 8 bases left between them. Germline V gene lookup returns CDR1 MGHDK and CDR2 SYGVNS. The receptor was isolated from a man younger than 35 in good health. The rearrangement uses TRBV25-1 and TRBJ2-3; maybe TRBD1 (6 bases). The sequenced material came from naive CD4+ T cells sorted from blood. Subset specified: CD45RA+ positively selected. The CDR3 DNA sequence: TGTGCCAGCAGTGACAGGGGTGGCACAGATACGCAGTATTTT. This codes for CASSDRGGTDTQYF.